This T cell receptor beta chain was sequenced in a study of T-cell memory formation after mild COVID-19. Study-level results: Later expanders leaned toward CD4+, whereas clones contracting from day 15 to 85 were balanced CD4/CD8. CD4+ contracting clones lay mainly in CM and EM, CD8+ ones in EMRA.

There are 16 residues in the CDR3. Losses at the gene ends were 5 bases for V and 7 bases for J; bases not matched to a gene: 13. Germline CDR1 is SNHLY and CDR2 is FYNNEI. TCRdb re-called the 5' RACE reads with MiXCR, one entry per CDR3 protein. The sample has a few hundred thousand distinct CDR3 sequences; roughly 17% are singletons. This clonotype was seen at least ten times. Its specificity is not known. This receptor was identified in a man aged 18 to 29 who had mild COVID-19 (a few samples of this study predate the infection). Cell type and time point are not known. J is TRBJ2-1 and V is TRBV2, with 8 bases matching TRBD2. Sequenced material: PBMCs or a T cell subset sorted from them (not recorded which). CDR3 loop: CASSYPGLGGVNEQFF. Written as DNA, the CDR3 is TGTGCCAGCAGTTATCCGGGACTAGGTGGGGTGAATGAGCAGTTCTTC. Complete variable domain (other parts from reference TRBV2 and TRBJ2-1): EPEVTQTPSHQVTQMGQEVILRCVPISNHLYFYWYRQILGQKVEFLVSFYNNEISEKSEIFDDQFSVERPDGSNFTLKIRSTKLEDSAMYFCASSYPGLGGVNEQFFGPGTRLTVL.